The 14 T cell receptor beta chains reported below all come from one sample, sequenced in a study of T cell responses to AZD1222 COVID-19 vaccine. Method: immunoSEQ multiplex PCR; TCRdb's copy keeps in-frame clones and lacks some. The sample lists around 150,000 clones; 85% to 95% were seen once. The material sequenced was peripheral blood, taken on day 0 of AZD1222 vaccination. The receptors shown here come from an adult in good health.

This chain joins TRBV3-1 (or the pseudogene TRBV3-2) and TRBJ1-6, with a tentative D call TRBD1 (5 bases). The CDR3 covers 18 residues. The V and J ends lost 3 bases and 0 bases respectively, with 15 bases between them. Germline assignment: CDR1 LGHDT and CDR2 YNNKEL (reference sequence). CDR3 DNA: TGTGCCAGCAGCCAGGCATGGGGGGTAAGCTCCTATAATTCACCCCTCCACTTT. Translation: CASSQAWGVSSYNSPLHF.

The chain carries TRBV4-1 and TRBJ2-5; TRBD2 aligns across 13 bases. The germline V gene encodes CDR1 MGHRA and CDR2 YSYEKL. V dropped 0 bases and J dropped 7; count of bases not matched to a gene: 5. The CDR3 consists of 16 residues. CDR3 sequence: CASSQDRGLAGMTQYF. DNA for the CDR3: TGCGCCAGCAGCCAAGATCGGGGACTAGCGGGGATGACCCAGTACTTC.

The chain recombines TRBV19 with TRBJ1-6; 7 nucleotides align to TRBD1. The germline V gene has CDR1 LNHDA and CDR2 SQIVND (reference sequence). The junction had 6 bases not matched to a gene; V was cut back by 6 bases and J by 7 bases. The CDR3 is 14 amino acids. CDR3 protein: CASRTGQTNSPLHF. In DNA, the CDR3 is TGTGCCAGTAGAACGGGACAGACCAATTCACCCCTCCACTTT.

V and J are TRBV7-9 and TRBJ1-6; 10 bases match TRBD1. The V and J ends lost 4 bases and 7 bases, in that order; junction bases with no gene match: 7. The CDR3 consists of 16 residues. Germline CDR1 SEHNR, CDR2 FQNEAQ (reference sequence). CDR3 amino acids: CASSSFRQGANSPLHF. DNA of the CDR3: TGTGCCAGCAGCTCCTTCCGACAGGGGGCCAATTCACCCCTCCACTTT.

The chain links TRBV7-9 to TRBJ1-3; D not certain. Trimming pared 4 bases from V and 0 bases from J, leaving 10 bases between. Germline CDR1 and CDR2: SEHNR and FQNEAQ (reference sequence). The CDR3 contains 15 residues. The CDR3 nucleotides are TGTGCCAGCAGCTCCGACAAAAACTCTGGAAACACCATATATTTT. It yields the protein CASSSDKNSGNTIYF. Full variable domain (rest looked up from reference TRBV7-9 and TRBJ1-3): DTGVSQNPRHKITKRGQNVTFRCDPISEHNRLYWYRQTLGQGPEFLTYFQNEAQLEKSRLLSDRFSAERPKGSFSTLEIQRTEQGDSAMYLCASSSDKNSGNTIYFGEGSWLTVV.

The CDR3 loop reads CASSPPNSMRDYEQFF. The CDR3 DNA reads as TGTGCCAGCTCACCACCAAATAGTATGAGGGACTATGAGCAGTTCTTC. This chain connects TRBV18 to TRBJ2-1; possible D gene TRBD2, 6 bases. Germline V gives CDR1 KGHSH, CDR2 LQKENI. The CDR3 is made up of 16 amino acids. Trimming cost V 0 bases and J 8 bases, with 17 bases left between them.

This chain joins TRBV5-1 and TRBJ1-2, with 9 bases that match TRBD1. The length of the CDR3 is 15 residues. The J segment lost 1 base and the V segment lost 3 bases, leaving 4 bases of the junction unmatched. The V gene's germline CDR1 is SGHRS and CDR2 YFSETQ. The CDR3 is CASSWGQGYNYGYTF. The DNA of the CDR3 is TGCGCCAGCAGCTGGGGACAGGGATATAACTATGGCTACACCTTC.

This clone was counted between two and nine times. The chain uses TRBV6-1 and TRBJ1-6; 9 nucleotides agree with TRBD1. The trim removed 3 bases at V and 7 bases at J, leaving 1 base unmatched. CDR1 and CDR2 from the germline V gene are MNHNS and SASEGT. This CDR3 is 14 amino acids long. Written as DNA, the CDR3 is TGTGCCAGCAGTGACGGGACAGGGAATTCACCCCTCCACTTT. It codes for CASSDGTGNSPLHF.

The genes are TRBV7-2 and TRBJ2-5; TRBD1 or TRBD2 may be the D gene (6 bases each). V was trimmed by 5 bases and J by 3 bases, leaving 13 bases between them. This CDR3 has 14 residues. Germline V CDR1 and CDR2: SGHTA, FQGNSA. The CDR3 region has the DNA TGTGCCAGCAGCCGCCACAGGGAGGAAGAGACCCAGTACTTC. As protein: CASSRHREEETQYF. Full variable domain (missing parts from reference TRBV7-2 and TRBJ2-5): GAGVSQSPSNKVTEKGKDVELRCDPISGHTALYWYRQSLGQGLEFLIYFQGNSAPDKSGLPSDRFSAERTGGSVSTLTIQRTQQEDSAVYLCASSRHREEETQYFGPGTRLLVL.

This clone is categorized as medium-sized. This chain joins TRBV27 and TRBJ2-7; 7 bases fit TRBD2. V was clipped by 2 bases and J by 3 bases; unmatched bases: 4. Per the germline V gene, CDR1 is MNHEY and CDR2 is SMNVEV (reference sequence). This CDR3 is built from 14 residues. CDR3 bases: TGTGCCAGCAGTTTAATGGCTAGCGGCTACGAGCAGTACTTC. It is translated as CASSLMASGYEQYF.

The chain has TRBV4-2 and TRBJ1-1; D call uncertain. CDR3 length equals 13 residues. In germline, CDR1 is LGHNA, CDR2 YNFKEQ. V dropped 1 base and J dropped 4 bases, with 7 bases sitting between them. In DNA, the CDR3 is TGTGCCAGCAGCCAAGGTCTGGTCACTGAAGCTTTCTTT. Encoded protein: CASSQGLVTEAFF.

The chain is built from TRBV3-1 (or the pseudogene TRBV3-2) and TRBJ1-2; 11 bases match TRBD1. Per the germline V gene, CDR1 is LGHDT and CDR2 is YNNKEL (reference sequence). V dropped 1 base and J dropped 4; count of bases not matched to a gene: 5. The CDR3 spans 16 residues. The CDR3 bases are TGTGCCAGCAGCCAAGCTTCCGGGACAGGGGGCTATGGCTACACCTTC. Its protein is CASSQASGTGGYGYTF.

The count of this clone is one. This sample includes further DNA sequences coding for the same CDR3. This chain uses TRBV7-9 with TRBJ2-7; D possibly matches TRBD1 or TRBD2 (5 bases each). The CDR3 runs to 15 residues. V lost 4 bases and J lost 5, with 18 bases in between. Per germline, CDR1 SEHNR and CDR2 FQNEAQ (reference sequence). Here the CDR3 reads CASSSYGVGADEQYF. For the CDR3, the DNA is TGTGCCAGCAGCTCCTACGGGGTAGGGGCGGACGAGCAGTACTTC.

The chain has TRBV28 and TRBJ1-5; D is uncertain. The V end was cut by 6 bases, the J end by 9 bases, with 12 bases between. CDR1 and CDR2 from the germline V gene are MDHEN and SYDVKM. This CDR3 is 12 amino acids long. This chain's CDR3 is CASSPLTRPQHF. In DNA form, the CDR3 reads TGTGCCAGCAGCCCCCTGACGCGGCCCCAGCATTTT.